A single sample is the source of the 12 T cell receptor beta chains below, sequenced in a study of OX40 agonist ivuxolimab in advanced cancers. Receptors were amplified or captured by the immunoSEQ multiplex PCR assay. TCRdb re-hosts the immuneACCESS table, in-frame sequences only. Its copies lack some clones; in the studies checked, an unresolved V gene accounts for under half of them, and the cause for the rest is not known. This sample lists more than 55,000 clones; 86% were detected once. About 8.2% of the sample is in the top ten clones. The material sequenced was CD4+ or CD8+ T cells sorted from blood, taken in a trial of the OX40 agonist ivuxolimab. These receptors were obtained from an adult with an advanced solid tumor such as melanoma, head and neck, liver or kidney cancer.

This CDR3 reads CASSLADRIGNTEAFF. The CDR3 nucleotides are TGTGCCAGCAGCTTGGCCGATCGGATAGGGAACACTGAAGCTTTCTTT. The chain carries TRBV5-5 and TRBJ1-1; D is undetermined. V was clipped by 0 bases and J by 1 base, with 13 bases between them. The CDR3 length is 16 residues. Germline CDR1 is SGHKS and CDR2 is YYEKEE (reference sequence).

The genes are TRBV5-1 and TRBJ2-3; D may match TRBD1 or TRBD2 (7 bases each). CDR1 and CDR2 from the germline V gene are SGHRS and YFSETQ. The length of the CDR3 is 15 residues. Trimming stripped 2 bases from V and 6 bases from J, with 16 bases between. CDR3 protein: CASSFKQGREDTQYF. The CDR3 coding sequence is TGCGCCAGCAGCTTTAAACAGGGGAGGGAGGATACGCAGTATTTT.

The genes are TRBV6-5 and TRBJ1-1; D gene ambiguous. CDR1 is MNHEY, CDR2 SVGAGI, per germline. This CDR3 contains 13 residues. V dropped 1 base and J dropped 1 base, with 4 bases sitting between them. CDR3 sequence reads: CASSYLKNTEAFF. CDR3 sequence (DNA): TGTGCCAGCAGTTACTTGAAGAACACTGAAGCTTTCTTT.

The rearrangement links TRBV6-5 to TRBJ1-6; perhaps TRBD1 as D (6 bases). Per germline, CDR1 MNHEY and CDR2 SVGAGI. The CDR3 length is 14 residues. V dropped 2 bases and J dropped 10 bases, with 12 bases sitting between them. The CDR3 region is CASSYEGGPSPLHF. For the CDR3, the DNA is TGTGCCAGCAGTTACGAGGGGGGTCCGTCACCCCTCCACTTT.

The chain recombines TRBV27 with TRBJ1-6, with 8 bases lining up with TRBD1. The CDR3 contains 15 residues. V lost 8 bases and J lost 7; bases outside the gene matches: 10. Looked up from germline, CDR1 is MNHEY and CDR2 is SMNVEV (reference sequence). For the CDR3, the DNA is TGTGCCAGCCAGAGCTCCTACAGGGGGAATTCACCCCTCCACTTT. This translates into CASQSSYRGNSPLHF.

This chain connects TRBV5-1 to TRBJ2-3; D gene unclear. Germline values: CDR1 SGHRS, CDR2 YFSETQ. The CDR3 contains 13 residues. V shed 4 bases and J shed 6 bases, with 12 bases lying between them. The CDR3 loop reads CASSLREADTQYF. In DNA, the CDR3 is TGCGCCAGCAGCCTGAGAGAGGCTGATACGCAGTATTTT.

This chain uses TRBV5-8 with TRBJ1-5; D not resolved. This CDR3 region has 15 residues. Germline lookup yields CDR1 SGHTS and CDR2 YDEGEE. Trimming removed 4 bases from V and 5 bases from J, with 16 bases in between. The CDR3, as DNA: TGTGCCAGCAGCAAGCAGGCAGGAGACTATCAGCCCCAGCATTTT. The encoded protein is CASSKQAGDYQPQHF.

J is TRBJ2-1 and V is TRBV4-1; a possible D gene is TRBD1 (6 bases). This CDR3 has 15 residues. Germline V gene sequence: CDR1 MGHRA, CDR2 YSYEKL. V gave up 4 bases and J gave up 7 bases, with 17 bases separating them. The CDR3 DNA reads TGCGCCAGCAGCCCAACCGGCGACAGGAGAAATGAGCAGTTCTTC. It translates to CASSPTGDRRNEQFF.

J is TRBJ1-6 and V is TRBV2; D perhaps matches TRBD1 (6 bases). The CDR3 is 19 amino acids. CDR1 is SNHLY, CDR2 FYNNEI, per germline. V was trimmed by 5 bases and J by 6 bases, leaving 26 bases between them. DNA for the CDR3: TGTGCCAGCAGTCTAGGGTTCTCTACGACAGGTAGACCTAATTCACCCCTCCACTTT. It translates to CASSLGFSTTGRPNSPLHF.

The chain couples TRBV9 to TRBJ1-1; the D is unclear. V was cut by 0 bases and J by 0 bases, with 9 bases left in between. Germline assignment: CDR1 SGDLS and CDR2 YYNGEE. The CDR3 length is 15 residues. CDR3 DNA: TGTGCCAGCAGCGTAGCCGGCCAAATGAACACTGAAGCTTTCTTT. Translated, it gives CASSVAGQMNTEAFF.

The genes are TRBV27 and TRBJ1-4, with D possibly being TRBD1 (5 bases). The CDR3 runs to 14 residues. V was cut by 7 bases and J by 8 bases, with 17 bases left in between. The germline CDR1 and CDR2 sequences are MNHEY and SMNVEV (reference sequence). The CDR3 DNA follows: TGTGCCAGCAAGCTATCTGGGGCGGTGGAAAAACTGTTTTTT. Its protein is CASKLSGAVEKLFF. Based on the CDR3 plus reference TRBV27 and TRBJ1-4, the full variable domain is EAQVTQNPRYLITVTGKKLTVTCSQNMNHEYMSWYRQDPGLGLRQIYYSMNVEVTDKGDVPEGYKVSRKEKRNFPLILESPSPNQTSLYFCASKLSGAVEKLFFGSGTQLSVL.

The rearrangement links TRBV11-3 to TRBJ1-1; no clear D. The CDR3 sequence is 15 residues long. Trimming shortened V by 5 bases and J by 5 bases, and 18 bases separated the two germline ends. The germline gives CDR1 SGHNT, CDR2 YENEEA. CDR3 residues: CASSPTAAQWTEAFF. As DNA, the CDR3 is TGTGCCAGCAGCCCCACCGCGGCCCAGTGGACTGAAGCTTTCTTT.